This entry lists 12 T cell receptor beta chains sequenced from one sample in a study of shared clonotypes between healthy human individuals. The table came from immunoSEQ multiplex PCR; TCRdb's copy has only in-frame clones and leaves some out. The sample includes roughly 520,000 clones, approximately 94% of them seen just once. Sequencing was done on a sample of naive CD4+ T cells sorted from blood. Subset meaning: CD45RA+ positively selected. These receptors were collected from a woman aged 30 to 39 in good health.

The chain recombines TRBV6-5 with TRBJ2-7; D gene ambiguous. This CDR3 is 15 amino acids long. Germline lookup yields CDR1 MNHEY and CDR2 SVGAGI. Trimming took off 5 bases at V and 0 bases at J, with 14 bases between the two ends. The CDR3 protein is CASSPGFLGSYEQYF. CDR3 in DNA: TGTGCCAGCAGTCCGGGCTTTCTAGGCTCCTACGAGCAGTACTTC.

The chain employs TRBV4-3 and TRBJ2-1; D remains unclear. V was pared by 3 bases and J by 10 bases, with 7 bases between. CDR1 LGHNA and CDR2 YSLEER come from the germline V gene. CDR3 length: 11 residues. In DNA form, the CDR3 reads TGCGCCAGCAGCCACATAGAGGAGCAGTTCTTC. Its protein is CASSHIEEQFF.

The gene calls are TRBV7-2 and TRBJ2-7; the match to TRBD2 covers 10 bases. V was pared by 4 bases and J by 1 base, with 7 bases of the junction left unmatched. The CDR3 contains 16 residues. Germline-derived CDR1 and CDR2 are SGHTA and FQGNSA. CDR3 amino acids: CASSSQLAGGSYEQYF. The CDR3 coding sequence is TGTGCCAGCAGCTCCCAGTTAGCGGGAGGATCCTACGAGCAGTACTTC.

The rearrangement links TRBV7-2 to TRBJ1-2, with a tentative D call TRBD1 (6 bases). The CDR3 consists of 15 residues. The V end was cut by 3 bases, the J end by 8 bases, with 19 bases between. CDR1 SGHTA and CDR2 FQGNSA come from the germline V gene. The CDR3 region is CASSFVEGTKGGYTF. As DNA, the CDR3 is TGTGCCAGCAGCTTTGTAGAGGGGACAAAGGGGGGCTACACCTTC.

The chain links TRBV6-4 to TRBJ1-1, with D possibly TRBD1 on 5 matching bases. The CDR3 has 17 residues. V was cut by 0 bases and J by 1 base, with 15 bases left in between. The germline CDR1 and CDR2 sequences are MRHNA and SNTAGT. The CDR3 nucleotides read TGTGCCAGCAGTGACTCGTTGGCTGGGGACCAGAACACTGAAGCTTTCTTT. Protein: CASSDSLAGDQNTEAFF.

CDR3 bases: TGTGCCAGCAGCCTGGAGCCTGGTGATTCGACCCTCCACTTT. It encodes CASSLEPGDSTLHF. The gene calls are TRBV7-2 and TRBJ1-6; no firm D call. The CDR3 loop spans 14 amino acids. The V end was cut by 5 bases, the J end by 14 bases, with 19 bases between. Germline V gene lookup returns CDR1 SGHTA and CDR2 FQGNSA.

The chain joins TRBV7-9 to TRBJ1-1, with D uncertain. The CDR3 consists of 15 residues. From germline, CDR1 is SEHNR and CDR2 FQNEAQ (reference sequence). V gave up 5 bases and J gave up 1 base, with 14 bases separating them. The CDR3 sequence is CASSPPDSSNTEAFF. In DNA, the CDR3 is TGTGCCAGCAGCCCCCCGGACTCTTCGAACACTGAAGCTTTCTTT.

V gene TRBV27 combines with J gene TRBJ2-7; TRBD2 aligns across 8 bases. Trimming at V came to 5 bases and at J to 0 bases, leaving 6 bases not matched to a gene. CDR3 length equals 15 residues. Germline V gives CDR1 MNHEY, CDR2 SMNVEV (reference sequence). The DNA for the CDR3 is TGTGCCAGCAGTGGCTTAGCGGGACGCTCCTACGAGCAGTACTTC. It yields the protein CASSGLAGRSYEQYF.

This clone came up a few times. The chain carries TRBV19 and TRBJ1-5; no definite D call. Germline assignment: CDR1 LNHDA and CDR2 SQIVND (reference sequence). The CDR3 is 11 amino acids. Deletions cut 4 bases from V and 7 bases from J, with 5 bases between. CDR3 DNA sequence: TGTGCCAGTAGTAAGGGCCAGCCCCAGCATTTT. It codes for CASSKGQPQHF.

The chain uses TRBV20-1 and TRBJ2-1, with D possibly called TRBD1 or TRBD2 (5 bases each). The CDR3 extends over 11 amino acids. Germline V gene lookup returns CDR1 DFQATT and CDR2 SNEGSKA (reference sequence). The V gene lost 1 base and the J gene lost 9 bases, with 7 bases spanning the gap. CDR3 protein: CSARVGGEQFF. The CDR3 nucleotides read TGCAGTGCTAGAGTTGGGGGTGAGCAGTTCTTC.

A word on this clone: This sample includes further DNA sequences coding for the same CDR3. CDR3: CASSLVSGRGNTEAFF. In DNA form, the CDR3 reads TGCGCCAGCAGCTTGGTTTCAGGACGCGGGAACACTGAAGCTTTCTTT. The genes are TRBV5-1 and TRBJ1-1; no definite D call. The germline V gene has CDR1 SGHRS and CDR2 YFSETQ. The CDR3 is 16 residues long. The V end lost 0 bases, the J end lost 1 base, and 13 bases lay between the germline ends.

This clone was seen only once. CDR3 sequence: CASSSHSDVFNEQFF. CDR3 DNA: TGTGCCAGCAGTTCCCACTCGGATGTCTTCAATGAGCAGTTCTTC. This chain joins TRBV28 and TRBJ2-1; D not certain. CDR1 MDHEN and CDR2 SYDVKM come from the germline V gene. The CDR3 consists of 15 residues. Trimming shortened V by 4 bases and J by 6 bases, and 16 bases separated the two germline ends.